This TCR beta chain stems from a study of T cells in women clearing cervical HPV infection. Study information: Controls' single incident HPV16 infection cleared within 12 months without precancer. Overall study results and limits: T-cell numbers per sample were unknown and may explain richness differences. It is unknown whether associations predate infection; no effector/memory or HPV-specific sorting.

As to this clone: Its target is not known. The read comes to an end 3 residues before the CDR3 does, leaving the germline J gene to fill in the end. The same CDR3 arises from other DNA sequences in this sample as well.

V was pared by 2 bases and J by 3 bases, with 12 bases of the junction left unmatched. Germline assignment: CDR1 DFQATT and CDR2 SNEGSKA (reference sequence). The CDR3 is made up of 16 amino acids. Prevalent HPV16 infections were excluded; only incident single HPV16 infections included. TCRdb's table, derived via immunoSEQ multiplex PCR, lists solely in-frame clones and lacks some. The listing contains fewer than 30,000 clones. The clonotype was recovered from a woman aged 18 to 75 with a cervical HPV16 infection that either progressed to CIN3+ or cleared (not recorded which). Sequencing used blood buffy coat. The gene calls are TRBV20-1 and TRBJ2-7; 8 nucleotides align to TRBD2. The CDR3 loop is CSARIPPRSGIYEQYF. CDR3 DNA, as far as it was read: TGCAGTGCTAGAATCCCCCCGCGTAGCGGGATCTACGAG.